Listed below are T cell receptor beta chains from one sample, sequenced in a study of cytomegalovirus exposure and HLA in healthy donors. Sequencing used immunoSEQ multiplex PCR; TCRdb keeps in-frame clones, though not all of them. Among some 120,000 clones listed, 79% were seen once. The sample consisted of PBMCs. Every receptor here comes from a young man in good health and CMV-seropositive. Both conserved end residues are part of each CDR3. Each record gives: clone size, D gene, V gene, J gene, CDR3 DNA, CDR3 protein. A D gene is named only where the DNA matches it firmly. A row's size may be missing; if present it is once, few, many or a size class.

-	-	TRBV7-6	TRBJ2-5	TGTGCCAGCAGCCCCCAGGGGCTAGTCGGGATCGAGACCCAGTACTTC	CASSPQGLVGIETQYF
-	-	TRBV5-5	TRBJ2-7	TGTGCCAGCACCACGGCGGAGGCGATCTCCTACGAGCAGTACTTC	CASTTAEAISYEQYF
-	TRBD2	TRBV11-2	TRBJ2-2	TGTGCCAGCAGGCCTAGACTAGCGGGAGCCTCCGGGGAGCTGTTTTTT	CASRPRLAGASGELFF
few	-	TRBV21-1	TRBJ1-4	TGTGCCAGCAGCGACAGGGGGGATAATGAAAAACTGTTTTTT	CASSDRGDNEKLFF
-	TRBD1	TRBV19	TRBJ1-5	TGTGCCAGTAAAGAGGGGGACAGTCAGCCCCAGCATTTT	CASKEGDSQPQHF
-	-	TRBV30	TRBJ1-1	TGTGCCTGGGTGGGGGGCAGGATGGGGGGGACTGAAGCTTTCTTT	CAWVGGRMGGTEAFF
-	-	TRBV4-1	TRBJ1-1	TGCGCCAGCAGCCAAGATCTCGAGTTCACTGAAGCTTTCTTT	CASSQDLEFTEAFF
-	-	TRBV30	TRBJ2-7	TGTGCCTGGAGTGTACGAGGGGGCTCCTACGAGCAGTACTTC	CAWSVRGGSYEQYF
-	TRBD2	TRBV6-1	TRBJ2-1	TGTGCCAGCAGTGGTTCGCTAGCGGGTATATCCTACAATGAGCAGTTCTTC	CASSGSLAGISYNEQFF
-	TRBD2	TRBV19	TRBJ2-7	TGTGCCAGTAGTATCTGGCTAGCGGACTCCTACGAGCAGTACTTC	CASSIWLADSYEQYF
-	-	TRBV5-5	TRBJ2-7	TGTGCCAGCAGCCTGGATCCTTACTACGAGCAGTACTTC	CASSLDPYYEQYF
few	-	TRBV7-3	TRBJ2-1	TGTGCCAGCAGCATACCGGAGGTTCGCCATGAGCAGTTCTTC	CASSIPEVRHEQFF